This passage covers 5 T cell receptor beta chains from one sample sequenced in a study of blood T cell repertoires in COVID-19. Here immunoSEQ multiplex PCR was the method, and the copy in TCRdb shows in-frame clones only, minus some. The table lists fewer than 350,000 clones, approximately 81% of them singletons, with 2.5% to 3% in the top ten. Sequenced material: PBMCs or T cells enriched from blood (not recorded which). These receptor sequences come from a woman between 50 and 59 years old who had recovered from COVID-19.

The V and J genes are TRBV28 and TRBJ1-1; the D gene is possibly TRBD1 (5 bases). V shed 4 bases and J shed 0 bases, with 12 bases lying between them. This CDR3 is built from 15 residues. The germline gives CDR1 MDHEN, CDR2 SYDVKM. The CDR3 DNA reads TGTGCCAGCAGTTCCCCGCGGGGGGTGAACACTGAAGCTTTCTTT. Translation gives CASSSPRGVNTEAFF.

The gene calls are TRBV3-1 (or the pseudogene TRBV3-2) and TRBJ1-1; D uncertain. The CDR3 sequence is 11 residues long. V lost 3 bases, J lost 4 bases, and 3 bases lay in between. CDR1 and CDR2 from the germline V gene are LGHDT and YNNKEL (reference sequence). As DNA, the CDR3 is TGTGCCAGCAGCCACTCCACTGAAGCTTTCTTT. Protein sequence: CASSHSTEAFF.

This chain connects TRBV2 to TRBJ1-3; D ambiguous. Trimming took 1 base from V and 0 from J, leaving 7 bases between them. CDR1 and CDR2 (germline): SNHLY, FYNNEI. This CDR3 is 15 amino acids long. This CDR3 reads CASSEGAHSGNTIYF. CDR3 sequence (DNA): TGTGCCAGCAGTGAAGGGGCACACTCTGGAAACACCATATATTTT.

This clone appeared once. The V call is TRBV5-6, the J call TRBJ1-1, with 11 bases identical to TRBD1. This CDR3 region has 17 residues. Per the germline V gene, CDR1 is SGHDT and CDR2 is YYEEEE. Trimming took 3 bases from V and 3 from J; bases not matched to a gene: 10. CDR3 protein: CASSSPGTGGLDTEAFF. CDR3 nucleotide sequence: TGTGCCAGCAGCTCCCCCGGGACAGGGGGATTGGACACTGAAGCTTTCTTT.

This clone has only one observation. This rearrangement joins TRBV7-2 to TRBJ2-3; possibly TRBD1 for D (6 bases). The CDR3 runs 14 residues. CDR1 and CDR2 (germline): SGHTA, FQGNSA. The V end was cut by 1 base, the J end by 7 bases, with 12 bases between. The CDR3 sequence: CASSLDATGHTQYF. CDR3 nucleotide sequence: TGTGCCAGCAGCTTAGACGCGACAGGACATACGCAGTATTTT.